This T cell receptor beta chain appears in the sequencing data of a study of T cells after posttransplantation cyclophosphamide. The CDR3 runs to 15 residues. Germline CDR1 and CDR2: SGHDT and YYEEEE. V shed 3 bases and J 7 bases; nucleotides not matched to a gene: 6. Treatment was busulfan-fludarabine conditioning, a marrow graft, and cyclophosphamide on days +3 and +4. Notes on the study in general: Recipient CMV seropositivity and CMV reactivation strongly tracked TRB clonality. Skin or GI-infiltrating T cells shared few TRB sequences with blood. Later blood repertoires were often dominated by clones from the donor CD8+ memory compartment.

TCRdb's table, derived via immunoSEQ multiplex PCR, lists solely in-frame clones and lacks some. The sample has some 10,000 clones; around four fifths are singletons. In the case of this clone: What it recognizes is unknown.

The chain joins TRBV5-6 to TRBJ1-4, with 10 bases fitting TRBD1. The sequence derives from a female patient aged 45-60 years who received an allogeneic stem cell transplant from a related donor, was CMV-positive, and had no GVHD. Some of the T cells might come from the graft donor. This specimen was PBMCs, taken roughly 1,800 days after allogeneic stem cell transplant with posttransplant cyclophosphamide. CDR3 region: CASSSRTGGAEKLFF. The DNA for the CDR3 is TGTGCCAGCAGCTCGCGGACAGGGGGAGCTGAAAAACTGTTTTTT.